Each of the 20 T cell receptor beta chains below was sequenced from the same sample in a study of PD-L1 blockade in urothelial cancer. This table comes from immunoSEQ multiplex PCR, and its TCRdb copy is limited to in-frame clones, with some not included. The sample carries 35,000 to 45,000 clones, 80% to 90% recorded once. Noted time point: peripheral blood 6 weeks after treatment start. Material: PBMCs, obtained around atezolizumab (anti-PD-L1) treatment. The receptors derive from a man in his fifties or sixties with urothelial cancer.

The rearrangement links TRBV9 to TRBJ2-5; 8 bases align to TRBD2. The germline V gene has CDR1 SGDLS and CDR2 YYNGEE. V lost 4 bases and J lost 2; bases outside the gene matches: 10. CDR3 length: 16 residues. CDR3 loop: CASSPGEAGAQETQYF. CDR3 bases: TGTGCCAGCAGCCCTGGGGAAGCGGGGGCTCAAGAGACCCAGTACTTC.

CDR3 coding DNA: TGTGCCAGCAGCGAGTTTGAAGCCAAAAACATTCAGTACTTC. Its protein product is CASSEFEAKNIQYF. The chain is built from TRBV28 and TRBJ2-4; no clear D gene. Trimming cost V 6 bases and J 0 bases, with 9 bases left between them. Looked up from germline, CDR1 is MDHEN and CDR2 is SYDVKM. The CDR3 is 14 amino acids.

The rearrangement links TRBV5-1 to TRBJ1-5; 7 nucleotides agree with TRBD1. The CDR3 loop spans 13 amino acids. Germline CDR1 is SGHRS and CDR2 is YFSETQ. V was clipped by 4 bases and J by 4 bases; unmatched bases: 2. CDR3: CASSAGQNQPQHF. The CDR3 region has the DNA TGCGCCAGCAGCGCGGGACAGAATCAGCCCCAGCATTTT.

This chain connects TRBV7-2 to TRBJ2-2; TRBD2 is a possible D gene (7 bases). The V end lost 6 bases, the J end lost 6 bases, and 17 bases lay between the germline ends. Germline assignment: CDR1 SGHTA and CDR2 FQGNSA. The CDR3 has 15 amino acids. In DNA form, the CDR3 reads TGTGCCAGCAGACCACAGGGAAGCGGGGCCGGGGAGCTGTTTTTT. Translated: CASRPQGSGAGELFF. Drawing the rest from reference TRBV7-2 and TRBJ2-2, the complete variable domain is GAGVSQSPSNKVTEKGKDVELRCDPISGHTALYWYRQSLGQGLEFLIYFQGNSAPDKSGLPSDRFSAERTGGSVSTLTIQRTQQEDSAVYLCASRPQGSGAGELFFGEGSRLTVL.

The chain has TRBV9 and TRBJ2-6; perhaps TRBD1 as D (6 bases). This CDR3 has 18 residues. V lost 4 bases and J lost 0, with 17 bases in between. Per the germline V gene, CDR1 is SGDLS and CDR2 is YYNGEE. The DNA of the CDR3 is TGTGCCAGCAGCCCAAAGGGGGACGGAAGCTCTGGGGCCAACGTCCTGACTTTC. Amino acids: CASSPKGDGSSGANVLTF.

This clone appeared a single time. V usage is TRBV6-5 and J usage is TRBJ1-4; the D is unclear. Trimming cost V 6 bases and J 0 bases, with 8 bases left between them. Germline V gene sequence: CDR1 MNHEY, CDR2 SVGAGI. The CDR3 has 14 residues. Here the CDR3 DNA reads TGTGCCAGCAGCCGAGAACCAACTAATGAAAAACTGTTTTTT. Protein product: CASSREPTNEKLFF.

Written as DNA, the CDR3 is TGTGCCAGCAGCTTAGTTCTGGGCAACTACGAGCAGTACTTC. This translates into CASSLVLGNYEQYF. This chain uses TRBV11-2 with TRBJ2-7; D remains ambiguous. The CDR3 contains 14 residues. The V end was cut by 1 base, the J end by 3 bases, with 10 bases between. Germline CDR1 reads SGHAT; CDR2 reads FQNNGV.

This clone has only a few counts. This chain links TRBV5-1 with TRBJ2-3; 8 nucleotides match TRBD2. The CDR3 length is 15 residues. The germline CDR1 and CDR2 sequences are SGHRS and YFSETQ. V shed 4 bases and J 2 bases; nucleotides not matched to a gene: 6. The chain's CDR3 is CASSLGGGFTDTQYF. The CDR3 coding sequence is TGCGCCAGCAGCCTAGGCGGGGGGTTCACAGATACGCAGTATTTT.

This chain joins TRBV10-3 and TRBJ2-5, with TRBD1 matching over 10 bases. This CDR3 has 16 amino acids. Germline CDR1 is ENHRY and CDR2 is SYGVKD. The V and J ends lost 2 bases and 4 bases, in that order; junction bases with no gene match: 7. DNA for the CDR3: TGTGCCATCAGTGAGCAGGGACAGGGGCGACCAGAGACCCAGTACTTC. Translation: CAISEQGQGRPETQYF.

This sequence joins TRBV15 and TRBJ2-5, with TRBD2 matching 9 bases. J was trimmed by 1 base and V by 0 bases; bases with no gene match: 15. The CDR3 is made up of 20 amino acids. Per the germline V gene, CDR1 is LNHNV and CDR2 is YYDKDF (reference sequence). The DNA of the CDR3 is TGTGCCACCAGCAGAGATCTTAGGACCGGGATGGGACTAGCCCAAGAGACCCAGTACTTC. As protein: CATSRDLRTGMGLAQETQYF.

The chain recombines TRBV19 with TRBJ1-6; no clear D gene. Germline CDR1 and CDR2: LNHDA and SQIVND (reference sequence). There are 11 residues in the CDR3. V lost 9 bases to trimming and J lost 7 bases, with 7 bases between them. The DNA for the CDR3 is TGTGCCAGCGGTCCCAATTCACCCCTCCACTTT. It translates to CASGPNSPLHF.

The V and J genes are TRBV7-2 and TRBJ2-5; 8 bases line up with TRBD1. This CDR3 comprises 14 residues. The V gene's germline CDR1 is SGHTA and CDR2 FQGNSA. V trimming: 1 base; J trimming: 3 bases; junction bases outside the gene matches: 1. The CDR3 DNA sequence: TGTGCCAGCAGCTTAGACAGGGGGGAAGAGACCCAGTACTTC. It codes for CASSLDRGEETQYF.

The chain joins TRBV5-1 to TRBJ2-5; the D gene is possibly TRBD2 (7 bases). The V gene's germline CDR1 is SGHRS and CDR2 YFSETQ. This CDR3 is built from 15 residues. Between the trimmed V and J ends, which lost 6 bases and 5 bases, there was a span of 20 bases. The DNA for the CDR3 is TGCGCCAGCACCAATTGGGGGGGGGCGCTGGAGACCCAGTACTTC. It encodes CASTNWGGALETQYF.

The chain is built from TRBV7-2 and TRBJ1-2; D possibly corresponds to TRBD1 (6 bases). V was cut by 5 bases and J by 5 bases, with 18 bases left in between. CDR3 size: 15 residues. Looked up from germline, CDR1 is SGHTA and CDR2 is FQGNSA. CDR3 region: CASSPQGALGYGYTF. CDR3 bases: TGTGCCAGCAGCCCACAGGGTGCGCTTGGGTATGGCTACACCTTC. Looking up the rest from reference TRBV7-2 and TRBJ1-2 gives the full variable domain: GAGVSQSPSNKVTEKGKDVELRCDPISGHTALYWYRQSLGQGLEFLIYFQGNSAPDKSGLPSDRFSAERTGGSVSTLTIQRTQQEDSAVYLCASSPQGALGYGYTFGSGTRLTVV.

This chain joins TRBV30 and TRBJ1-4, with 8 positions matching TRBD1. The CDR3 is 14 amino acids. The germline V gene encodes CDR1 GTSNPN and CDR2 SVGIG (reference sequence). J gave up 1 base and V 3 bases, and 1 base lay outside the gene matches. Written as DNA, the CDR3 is TGTGCCTGGAGCGGGACAGGAACTAATGAAAAACTGTTTTTT. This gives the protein CAWSGTGTNEKLFF. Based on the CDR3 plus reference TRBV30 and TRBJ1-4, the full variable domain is SQTIHQWPATLVQPVGSPLSLECTVEGTSNPNLYWYRQAAGRGLQLLFYSVGIGQISSEVPQNLSASRPQDRQFILSSKKLLLSDSGFYLCAWSGTGTNEKLFFGSGTQLSVL.

DNA for the CDR3: TGTGCCAGCAGGAGGGACGGGGGGAGCTCCTACAATGAGCAGTTCTTC. Protein: CASRRDGGSSYNEQFF. The chain is built from TRBV2 and TRBJ2-1; 7 bases align to TRBD2. The germline CDR1 and CDR2 sequences are SNHLY and FYNNEI. The CDR3 is made up of 16 amino acids. V was clipped by 6 bases and J by 0 bases; unmatched bases: 8.

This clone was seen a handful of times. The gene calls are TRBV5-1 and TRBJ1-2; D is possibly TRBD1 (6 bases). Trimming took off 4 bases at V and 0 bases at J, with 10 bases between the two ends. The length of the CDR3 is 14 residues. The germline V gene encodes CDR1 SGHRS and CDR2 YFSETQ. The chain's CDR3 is CASSLQGPNYGYTF. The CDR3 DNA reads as TGCGCCAGCAGCCTACAGGGACCTAACTATGGCTACACCTTC.

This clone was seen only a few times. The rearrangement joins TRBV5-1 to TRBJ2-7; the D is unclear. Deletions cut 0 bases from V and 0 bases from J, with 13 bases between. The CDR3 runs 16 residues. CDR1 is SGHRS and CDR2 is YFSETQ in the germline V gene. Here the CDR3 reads CASSLADSRSSYEQYF. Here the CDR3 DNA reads TGCGCCAGCAGCTTGGCCGATTCTCGGAGCTCCTACGAGCAGTACTTC.

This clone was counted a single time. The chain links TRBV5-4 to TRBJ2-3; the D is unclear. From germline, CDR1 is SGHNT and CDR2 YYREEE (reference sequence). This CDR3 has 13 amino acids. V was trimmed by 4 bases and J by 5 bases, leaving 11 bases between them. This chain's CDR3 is CASSPSYRDTQYF. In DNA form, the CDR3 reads TGTGCCAGCAGCCCATCCTATCGAGATACGCAGTATTTT.

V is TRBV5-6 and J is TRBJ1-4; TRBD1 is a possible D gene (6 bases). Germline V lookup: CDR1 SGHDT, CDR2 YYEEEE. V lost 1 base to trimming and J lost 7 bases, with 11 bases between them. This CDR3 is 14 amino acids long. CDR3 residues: CASSLLRGREKLFF. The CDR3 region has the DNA TGTGCCAGCAGCTTGCTCAGGGGACGTGAAAAACTGTTTTTT.